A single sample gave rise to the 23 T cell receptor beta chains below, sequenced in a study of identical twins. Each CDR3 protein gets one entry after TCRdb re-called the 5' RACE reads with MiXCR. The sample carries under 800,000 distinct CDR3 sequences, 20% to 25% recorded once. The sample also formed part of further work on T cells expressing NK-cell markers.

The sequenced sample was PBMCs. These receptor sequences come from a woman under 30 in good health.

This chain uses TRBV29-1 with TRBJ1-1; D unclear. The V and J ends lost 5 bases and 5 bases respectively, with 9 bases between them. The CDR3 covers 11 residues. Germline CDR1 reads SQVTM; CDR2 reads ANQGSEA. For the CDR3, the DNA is TGCAGCGTTCGACTACGGACTGAAGCTTTCTTT. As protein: CSVRLRTEAFF.

The CDR3 is CASSLASGRGSGANVLTF. CDR3 coding DNA: TGTGCCAGCAGTTTAGCCAGCGGGAGGGGTTCTGGGGCCAACGTCCTGACTTTC. The rearrangement uses TRBV12-3 or TRBV12-4 and TRBJ2-6, with TRBD2 matching 10 bases. This CDR3 region has 18 residues. The J segment lost 1 base and the V segment lost 0 bases, leaving 3 bases of the junction unmatched.

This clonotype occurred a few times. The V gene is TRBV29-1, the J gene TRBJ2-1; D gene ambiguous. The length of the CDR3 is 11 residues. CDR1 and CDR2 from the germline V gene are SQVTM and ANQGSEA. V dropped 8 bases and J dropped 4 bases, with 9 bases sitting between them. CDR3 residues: CSLTIYNEQFF. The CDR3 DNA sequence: TGCAGCCTAACTATTTACAATGAGCAGTTCTTC.

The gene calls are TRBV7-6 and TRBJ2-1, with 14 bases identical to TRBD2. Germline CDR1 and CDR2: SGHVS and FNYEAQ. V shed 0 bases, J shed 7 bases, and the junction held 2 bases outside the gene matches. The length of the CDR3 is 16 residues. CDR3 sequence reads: CASSLAGTSGSNEQFF. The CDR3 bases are TGTGCCAGCAGCTTAGCCGGGACTAGCGGGAGTAATGAGCAGTTCTTC.

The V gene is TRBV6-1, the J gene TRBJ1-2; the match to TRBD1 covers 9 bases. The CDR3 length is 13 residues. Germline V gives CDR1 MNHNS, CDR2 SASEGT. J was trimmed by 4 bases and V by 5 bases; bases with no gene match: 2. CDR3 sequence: CASSTDRGYGYTF. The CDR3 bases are TGTGCCAGCAGTACGGACAGGGGCTATGGCTACACCTTC.

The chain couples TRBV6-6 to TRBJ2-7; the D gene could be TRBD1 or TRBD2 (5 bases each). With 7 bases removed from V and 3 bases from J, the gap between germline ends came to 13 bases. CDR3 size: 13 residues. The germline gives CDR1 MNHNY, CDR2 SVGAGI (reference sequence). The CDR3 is CASKGDDRYEQYF. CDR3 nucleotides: TGTGCCAGCAAAGGGGACGACCGCTACGAGCAGTACTTC.

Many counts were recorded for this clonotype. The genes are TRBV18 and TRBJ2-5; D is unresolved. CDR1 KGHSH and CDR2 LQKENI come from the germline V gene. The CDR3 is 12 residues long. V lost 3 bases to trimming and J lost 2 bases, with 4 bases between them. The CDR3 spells CASSPRQETQYF. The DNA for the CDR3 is TGTGCCAGCTCACCGAGACAAGAGACCCAGTACTTC.

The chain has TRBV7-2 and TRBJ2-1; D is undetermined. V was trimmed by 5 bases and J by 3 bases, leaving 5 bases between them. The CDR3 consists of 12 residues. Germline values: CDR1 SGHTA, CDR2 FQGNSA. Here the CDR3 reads CASSIFYNEQFF. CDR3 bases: TGTGCCAGCAGCATCTTCTACAATGAGCAGTTCTTC.

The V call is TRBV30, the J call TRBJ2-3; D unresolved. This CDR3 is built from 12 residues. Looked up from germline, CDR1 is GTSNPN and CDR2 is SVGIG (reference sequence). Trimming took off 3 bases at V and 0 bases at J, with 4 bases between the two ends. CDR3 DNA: TGTGCCTGGAGCAGGAGCACAGATACGCAGTATTTT. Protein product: CAWSRSTDTQYF.

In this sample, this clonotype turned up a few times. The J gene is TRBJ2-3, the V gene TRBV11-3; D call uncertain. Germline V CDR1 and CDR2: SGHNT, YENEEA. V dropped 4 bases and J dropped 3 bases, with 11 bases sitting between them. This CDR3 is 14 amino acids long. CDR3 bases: TGTGCCAGCAGCTCTCGATTTGGGACAGATACGCAGTATTTT. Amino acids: CASSSRFGTDTQYF.

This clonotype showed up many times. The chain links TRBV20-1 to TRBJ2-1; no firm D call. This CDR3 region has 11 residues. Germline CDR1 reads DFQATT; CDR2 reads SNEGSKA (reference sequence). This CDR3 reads CSVSPYNEQFF. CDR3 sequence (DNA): TGCAGCGTTTCCCCGTACAATGAGCAGTTCTTC.

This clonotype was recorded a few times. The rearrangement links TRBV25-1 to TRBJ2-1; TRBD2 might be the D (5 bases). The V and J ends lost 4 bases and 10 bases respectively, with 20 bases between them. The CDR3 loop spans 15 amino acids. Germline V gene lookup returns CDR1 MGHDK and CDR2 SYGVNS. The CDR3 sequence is CASSGEPLPGKEQFF. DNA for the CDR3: TGTGCCAGCAGTGGGGAGCCTCTCCCTGGGAAGGAGCAGTTCTTC.

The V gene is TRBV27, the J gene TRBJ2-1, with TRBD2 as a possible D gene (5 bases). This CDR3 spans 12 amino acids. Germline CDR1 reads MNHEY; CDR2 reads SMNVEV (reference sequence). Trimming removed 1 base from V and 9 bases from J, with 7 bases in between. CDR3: CASSLLGSEQFF. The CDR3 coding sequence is TGTGCCAGCAGTTTATTGGGGAGTGAGCAGTTCTTC.

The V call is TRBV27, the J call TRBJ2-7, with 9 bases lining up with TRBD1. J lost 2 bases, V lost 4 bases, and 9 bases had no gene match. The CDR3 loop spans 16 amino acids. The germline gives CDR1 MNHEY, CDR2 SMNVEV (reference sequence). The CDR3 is CASSYALGTGTYEQYF. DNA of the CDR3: TGTGCCAGCAGTTACGCCCTAGGGACAGGGACCTACGAGCAGTACTTC.

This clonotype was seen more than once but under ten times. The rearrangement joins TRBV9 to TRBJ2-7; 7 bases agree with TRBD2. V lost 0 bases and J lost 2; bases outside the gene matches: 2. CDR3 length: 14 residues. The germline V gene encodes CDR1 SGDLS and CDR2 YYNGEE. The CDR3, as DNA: TGTGCCAGCAGCGTAGGGGCGGGGGCCTACGAGCAGTACTTC. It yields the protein CASSVGAGAYEQYF. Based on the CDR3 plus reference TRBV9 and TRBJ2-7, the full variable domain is DSGVTQTPKHLITATGQRVTLRCSPRSGDLSVYWYQQSLDQGLQFLIQYYNGEERAKGNILERFSAQQFPDLHSELNLSSLELGDSALYFCASSVGAGAYEQYFGPGTRLTVT.

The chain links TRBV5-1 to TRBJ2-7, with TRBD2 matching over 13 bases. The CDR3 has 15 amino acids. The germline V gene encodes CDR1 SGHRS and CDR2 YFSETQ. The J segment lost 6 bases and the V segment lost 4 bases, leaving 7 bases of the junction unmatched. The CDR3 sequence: CASSATTSGGSEQYF. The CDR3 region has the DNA TGCGCCAGCAGCGCGACGACTAGCGGGGGGAGCGAGCAGTACTTC.

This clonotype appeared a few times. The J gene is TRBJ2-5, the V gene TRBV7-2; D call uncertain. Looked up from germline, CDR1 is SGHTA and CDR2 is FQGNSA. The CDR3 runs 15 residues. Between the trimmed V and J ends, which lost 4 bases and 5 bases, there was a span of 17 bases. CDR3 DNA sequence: TGTGCCAGCAGCTATTATGGGCCTCTCGTGGAGACCCAGTACTTC. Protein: CASSYYGPLVETQYF.

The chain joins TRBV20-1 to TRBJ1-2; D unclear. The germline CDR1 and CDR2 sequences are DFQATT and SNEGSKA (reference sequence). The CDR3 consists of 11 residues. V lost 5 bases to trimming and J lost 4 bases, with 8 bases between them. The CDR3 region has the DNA TGCAGTGCTCTGAGGGTCTATGGCTACACCTTC. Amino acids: CSALRVYGYTF.

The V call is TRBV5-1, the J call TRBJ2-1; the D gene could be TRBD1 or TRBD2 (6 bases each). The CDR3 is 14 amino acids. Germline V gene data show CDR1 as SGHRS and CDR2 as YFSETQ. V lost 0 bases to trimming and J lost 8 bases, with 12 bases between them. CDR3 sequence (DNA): TGCGCCAGCAGCTTGGTCGGGGGCCAGGATGAGCAGTTCTTC. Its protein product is CASSLVGGQDEQFF.

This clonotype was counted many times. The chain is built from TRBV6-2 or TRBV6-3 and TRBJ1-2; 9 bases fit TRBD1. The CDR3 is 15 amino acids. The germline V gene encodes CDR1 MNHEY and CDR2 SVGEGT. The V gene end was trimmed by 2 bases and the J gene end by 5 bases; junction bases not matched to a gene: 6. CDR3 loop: CASSYDGTGPYGYTF. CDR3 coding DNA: TGTGCCAGCAGTTACGACGGGACAGGGCCTTATGGCTACACCTTC.

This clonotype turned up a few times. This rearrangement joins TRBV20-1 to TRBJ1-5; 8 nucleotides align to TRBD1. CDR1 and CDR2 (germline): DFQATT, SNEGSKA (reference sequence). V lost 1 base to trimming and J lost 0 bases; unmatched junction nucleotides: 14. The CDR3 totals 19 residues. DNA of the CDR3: TGCAGTGCTAGAGGGAGAACCGGGACAGGACATTATAGCAATCAGCCCCAGCATTTT. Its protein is CSARGRTGTGHYSNQPQHF.

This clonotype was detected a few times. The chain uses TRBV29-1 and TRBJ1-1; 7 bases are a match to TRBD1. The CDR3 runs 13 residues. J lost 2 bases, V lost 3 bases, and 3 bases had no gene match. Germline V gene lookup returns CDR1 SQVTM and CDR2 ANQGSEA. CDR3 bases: TGCAGCGTTGATCGGGACAGTAACACTGAAGCTTTCTTT. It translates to CSVDRDSNTEAFF.

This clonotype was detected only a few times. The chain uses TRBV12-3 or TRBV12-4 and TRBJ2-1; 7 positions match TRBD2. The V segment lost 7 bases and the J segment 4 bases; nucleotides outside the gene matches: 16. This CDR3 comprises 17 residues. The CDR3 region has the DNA TGTGCCAGCACTCCGACCCAACCGGGAGGAGGTTACAATGAGCAGTTCTTC. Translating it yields CASTPTQPGGGYNEQFF.